This TCR beta chain is from a study of shared clonotypes between healthy human individuals. Study-wide results and limits: Non-shared clonotypes had lower generation probabilities than clonotypes shared by all four sorted-subset donors.

Worth noting for this clone: Its antigen is unidentified.

The V and J ends lost 7 bases and 6 bases respectively, with 21 bases between them. This CDR3 region has 15 residues. The V gene's germline CDR1 is MNHEY and CDR2 SVGAGI. Original processing methods: Filtering differed for immunoSEQ, which gave only junction sequences without quality scores. TCRdb keeps only in-frame clones here, not all; method: immunoSEQ multiplex PCR. V and J calls plus clone size are reproduced from that table; the DNA served to infer D and trimming. The sample holds roughly 1,600,000 clones, approximately 98.5% seen once. This TCR was recovered from a man younger than 45 in good health. The V gene is TRBV6-5, the J gene TRBJ1-1, with D tentatively TRBD1 (5 bases). The sequenced material came from naive CD4+ T cells sorted from blood. The subset was: CD45RA+ positively selected. The CDR3 nucleotides are TGTGCCAGCATGGGGCCAGGGTTTCGTATCGCTGAAGCTTTCTTT. Translating it yields CASMGPGFRIAEAFF.